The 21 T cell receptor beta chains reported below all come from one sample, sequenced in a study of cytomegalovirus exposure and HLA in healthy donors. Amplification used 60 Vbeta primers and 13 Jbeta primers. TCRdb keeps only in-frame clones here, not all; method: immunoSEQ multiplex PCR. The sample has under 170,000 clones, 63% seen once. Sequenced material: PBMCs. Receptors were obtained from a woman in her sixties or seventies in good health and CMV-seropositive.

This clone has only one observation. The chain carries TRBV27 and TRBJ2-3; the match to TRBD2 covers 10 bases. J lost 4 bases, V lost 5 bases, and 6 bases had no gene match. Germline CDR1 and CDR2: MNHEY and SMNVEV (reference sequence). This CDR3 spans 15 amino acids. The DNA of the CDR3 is TGTGCCAGCAGTGATACTAGCGGGATGGCAGATACGCAGTATTTT. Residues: CASSDTSGMADTQYF.

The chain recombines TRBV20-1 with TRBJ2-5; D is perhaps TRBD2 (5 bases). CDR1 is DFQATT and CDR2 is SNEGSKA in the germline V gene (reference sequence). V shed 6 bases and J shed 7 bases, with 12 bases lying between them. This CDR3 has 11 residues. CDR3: CSAPGWATQYF. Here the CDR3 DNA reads TGCAGTGCCCCGGGGTGGGCGACCCAGTACTTC.

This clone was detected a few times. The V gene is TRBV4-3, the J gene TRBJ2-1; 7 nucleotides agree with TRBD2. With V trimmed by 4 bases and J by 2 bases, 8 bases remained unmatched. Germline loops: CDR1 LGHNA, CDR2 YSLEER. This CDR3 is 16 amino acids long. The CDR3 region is CASSPGGGETYNEQFF. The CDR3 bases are TGCGCCAGCAGCCCAGGTGGGGGGGAAACCTACAATGAGCAGTTCTTC.

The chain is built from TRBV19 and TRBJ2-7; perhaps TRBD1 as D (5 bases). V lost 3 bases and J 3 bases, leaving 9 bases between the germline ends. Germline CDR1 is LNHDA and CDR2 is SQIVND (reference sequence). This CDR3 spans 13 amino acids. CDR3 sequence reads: CASSIRVYYEQYF. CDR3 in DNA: TGTGCCAGTAGTATCAGGGTTTACTACGAGCAGTACTTC.

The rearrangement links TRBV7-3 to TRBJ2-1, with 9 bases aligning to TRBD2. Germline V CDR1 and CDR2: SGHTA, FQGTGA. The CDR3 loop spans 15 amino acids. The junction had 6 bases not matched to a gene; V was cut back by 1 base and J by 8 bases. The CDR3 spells CASSLMAGGYDEQFF. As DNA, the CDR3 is TGTGCCAGCAGCTTAATGGCGGGAGGGTACGATGAGCAGTTCTTC.

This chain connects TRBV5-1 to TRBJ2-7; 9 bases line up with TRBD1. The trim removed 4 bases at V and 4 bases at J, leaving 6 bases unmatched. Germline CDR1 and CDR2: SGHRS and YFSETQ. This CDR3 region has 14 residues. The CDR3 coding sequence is TGCGCCAGCAGCACTGGGGGACAGGGATACGAGCAGTACTTC. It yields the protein CASSTGGQGYEQYF.

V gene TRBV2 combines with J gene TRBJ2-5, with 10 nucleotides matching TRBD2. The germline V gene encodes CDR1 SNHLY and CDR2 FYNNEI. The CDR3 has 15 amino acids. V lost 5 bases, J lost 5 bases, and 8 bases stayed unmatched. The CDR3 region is CASSTSGAKEETQYF. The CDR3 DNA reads TGTGCCAGCAGTACTAGCGGGGCCAAGGAGGAGACCCAGTACTTC. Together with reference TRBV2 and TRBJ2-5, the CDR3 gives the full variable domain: EPEVTQTPSHQVTQMGQEVILRCVPISNHLYFYWYRQILGQKVEFLVSFYNNEISEKSEIFDDQFSVERPDGSNFTLKIRSTKLEDSAMYFCASSTSGAKEETQYFGPGTRLLVL.

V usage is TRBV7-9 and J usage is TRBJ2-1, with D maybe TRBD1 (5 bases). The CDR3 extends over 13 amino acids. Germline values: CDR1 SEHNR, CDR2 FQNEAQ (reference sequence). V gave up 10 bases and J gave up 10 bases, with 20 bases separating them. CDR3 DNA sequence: TGTGCCATCGTCCGGAAGGGGAATCAGGAGCAGTTCTTC. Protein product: CAIVRKGNQEQFF.

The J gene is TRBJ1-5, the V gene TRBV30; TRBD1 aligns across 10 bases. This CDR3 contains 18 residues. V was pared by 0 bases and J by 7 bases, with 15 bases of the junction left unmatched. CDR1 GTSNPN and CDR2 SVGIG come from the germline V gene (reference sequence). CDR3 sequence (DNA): TGTGCCTGGAGTGTACGGTCAATCTCCGGGACAGGGGTGCAGCCCCAGCATTTT. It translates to CAWSVRSISGTGVQPQHF.

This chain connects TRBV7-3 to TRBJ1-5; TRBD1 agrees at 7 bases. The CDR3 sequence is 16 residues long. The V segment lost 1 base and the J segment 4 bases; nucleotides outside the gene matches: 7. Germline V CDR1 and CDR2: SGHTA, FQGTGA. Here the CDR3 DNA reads TGTGCCAGCAGCTTAAAACCGGGACAGCGGAATCAGCCCCAGCATTTT. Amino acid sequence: CASSLKPGQRNQPQHF. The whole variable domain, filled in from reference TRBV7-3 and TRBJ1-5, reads GAGVSQTPSNKVTEKGKYVELRCDPISGHTALYWYRQSLGQGPEFLIYFQGTGAADDSGLPNDRFFAVRPEGSVSTLKIQRTERGDSAVYLCASSLKPGQRNQPQHFGDGTRLSIL.

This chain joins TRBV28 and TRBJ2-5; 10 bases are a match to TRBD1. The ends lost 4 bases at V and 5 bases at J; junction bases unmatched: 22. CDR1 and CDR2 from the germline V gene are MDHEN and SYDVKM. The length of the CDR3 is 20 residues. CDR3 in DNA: TGTGCCAGCAGTTCCCGGACAGGGGGGGTTAGAGCGGGAGTGTCGGAGACCCAGTACTTC. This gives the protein CASSSRTGGVRAGVSETQYF.

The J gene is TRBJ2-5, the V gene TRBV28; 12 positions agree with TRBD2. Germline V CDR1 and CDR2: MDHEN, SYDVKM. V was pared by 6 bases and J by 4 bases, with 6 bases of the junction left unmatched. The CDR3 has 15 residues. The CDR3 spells CASRKTSGSLETQYF. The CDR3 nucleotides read TGTGCCAGCAGGAAGACTAGCGGGAGTCTAGAGACCCAGTACTTC.

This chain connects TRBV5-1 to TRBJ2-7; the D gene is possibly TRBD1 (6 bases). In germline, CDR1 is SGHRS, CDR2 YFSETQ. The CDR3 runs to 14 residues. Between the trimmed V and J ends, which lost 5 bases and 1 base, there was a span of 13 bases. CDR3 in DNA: TGCGCCAGCAGGTCCGGGACACCGTCCTACGAGCAGTACTTC. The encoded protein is CASRSGTPSYEQYF.

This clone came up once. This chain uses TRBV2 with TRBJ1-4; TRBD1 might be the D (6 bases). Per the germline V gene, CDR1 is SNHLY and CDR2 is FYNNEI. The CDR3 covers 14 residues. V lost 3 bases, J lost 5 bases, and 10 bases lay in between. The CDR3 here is CASSESRGNEKLFF. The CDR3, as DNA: TGTGCCAGCAGTGAGAGCAGGGGAAATGAAAAACTGTTTTTT.

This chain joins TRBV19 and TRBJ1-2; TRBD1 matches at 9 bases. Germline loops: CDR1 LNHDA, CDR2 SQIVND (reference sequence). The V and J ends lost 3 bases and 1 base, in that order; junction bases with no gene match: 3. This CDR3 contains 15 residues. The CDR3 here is CASSMDRGVNYGYTF. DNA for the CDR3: TGTGCCAGTAGTATGGACAGGGGAGTTAACTATGGCTACACCTTC.

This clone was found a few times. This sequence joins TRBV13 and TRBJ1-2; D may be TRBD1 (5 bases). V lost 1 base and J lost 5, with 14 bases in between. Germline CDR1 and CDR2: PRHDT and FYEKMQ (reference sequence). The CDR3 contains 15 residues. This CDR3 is CASSLVGTGLYGYTF. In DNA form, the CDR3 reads TGTGCCAGCAGCTTAGTTGGCACGGGACTTTATGGCTACACCTTC.

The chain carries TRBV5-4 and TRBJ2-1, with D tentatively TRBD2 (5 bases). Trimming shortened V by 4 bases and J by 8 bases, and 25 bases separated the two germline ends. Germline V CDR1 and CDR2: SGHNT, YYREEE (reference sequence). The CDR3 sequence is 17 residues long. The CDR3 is CASSPPTGWRAMDEQFF. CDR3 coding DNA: TGTGCCAGCAGCCCACCGACCGGGTGGCGGGCGATGGATGAGCAGTTCTTC.

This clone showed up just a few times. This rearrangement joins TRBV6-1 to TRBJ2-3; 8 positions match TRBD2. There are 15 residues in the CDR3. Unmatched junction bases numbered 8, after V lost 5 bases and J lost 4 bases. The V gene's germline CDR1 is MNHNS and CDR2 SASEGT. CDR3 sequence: CASSPKREYADTQYF. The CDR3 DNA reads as TGTGCCAGCAGTCCCAAGCGGGAGTACGCAGATACGCAGTATTTT.

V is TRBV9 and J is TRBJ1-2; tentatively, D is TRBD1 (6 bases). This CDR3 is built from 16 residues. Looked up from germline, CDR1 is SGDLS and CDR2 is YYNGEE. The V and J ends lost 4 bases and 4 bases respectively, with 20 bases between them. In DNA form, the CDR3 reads TGTGCCAGCAGCCCTGAGGCCCAGGGGCTTGGCTATGGCTACACCTTC. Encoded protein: CASSPEAQGLGYGYTF.

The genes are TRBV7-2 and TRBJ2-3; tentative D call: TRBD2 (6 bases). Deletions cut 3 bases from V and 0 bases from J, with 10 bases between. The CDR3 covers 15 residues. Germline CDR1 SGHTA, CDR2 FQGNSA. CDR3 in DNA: TGTGCCAGCAGCTTCGGAGGGGCTAGCACAGATACGCAGTATTTT. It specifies CASSFGGASTDTQYF.

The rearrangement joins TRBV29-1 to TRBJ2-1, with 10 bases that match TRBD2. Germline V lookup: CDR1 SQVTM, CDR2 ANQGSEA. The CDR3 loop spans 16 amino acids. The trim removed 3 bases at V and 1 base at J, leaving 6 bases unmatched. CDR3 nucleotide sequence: TGCAGCGTTGAGGGAGGACTAGCGGTTTCCTACAATGAGCAGTTCTTC. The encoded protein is CSVEGGLAVSYNEQFF.